One and the same sample provided the 21 T cell receptor beta chains below, sequenced in a study of blood T cell repertoires in COVID-19. Produced via immunoSEQ multiplex PCR; TCRdb's table is partial and in-frame only. The data hold 350,000 to 450,000 clones, with around 83% observed a single time. The sample was PBMCs or T cells enriched from blood (not recorded which). The source of these receptors is a woman between 50 and 59 years old who had recovered from COVID-19.

The V and J genes are TRBV18 and TRBJ2-6; D may be TRBD1 (6 bases). The CDR3 contains 16 residues. CDR1 is KGHSH, CDR2 LQKENI, per germline. Trimming took off 3 bases at V and 1 base at J, with 10 bases between the two ends. The CDR3, as DNA: TGTGCCAGCTCACCTCAACAGGGATCTGGGGCCAACGTCCTGACTTTC. This gives the protein CASSPQQGSGANVLTF.

The V call is TRBV19, the J call TRBJ1-2; 8 bases line up with TRBD1. V trimming: 5 bases; J trimming: 2 bases; junction bases outside the gene matches: 7. In germline, CDR1 is LNHDA, CDR2 SQIVND (reference sequence). The CDR3 extends over 15 amino acids. CDR3 bases: TGTGCCAGTAGTCGGAGTAGGACAGGGAACTATGGCTACACCTTC. Its protein product is CASSRSRTGNYGYTF.

The chain employs TRBV4-2 and TRBJ1-1; 8 bases align to TRBD1. The CDR3 totals 16 residues. Trimming removed 2 bases from V and 2 bases from J; junction bases left unmatched: 7. Germline CDR1 reads LGHNA; CDR2 reads YNFKEQ. The CDR3 DNA is TGTGCCAGCAGCCAAAGCCTAGGACAGGGAAACACTGAAGCTTTCTTT. This sequence encodes CASSQSLGQGNTEAFF.

The chain employs TRBV30 and TRBJ1-5, with D possibly TRBD1 on 5 matching bases. The CDR3 is 13 amino acids. Deletions cut 5 bases from V and 5 bases from J, with 13 bases between. CDR1 is GTSNPN, CDR2 SVGIG, per germline (reference sequence). CDR3 in amino acids: CAWALDRYQPQHF. CDR3 coding DNA: TGTGCCTGGGCACTCGACAGATATCAGCCCCAGCATTTT.

V usage is TRBV11-2 and J usage is TRBJ1-1; 7 nucleotides match TRBD1. J was trimmed by 2 bases and V by 6 bases; bases with no gene match: 9. Germline V gene data show CDR1 as SGHAT and CDR2 as FQNNGV. The CDR3 contains 15 residues. The CDR3 DNA follows: TGTGCCAGCAGGTCCATACAGGGGCCAAACACTGAAGCTTTCTTT. Protein: CASRSIQGPNTEAFF.

The chain recombines TRBV5-1 with TRBJ1-2; TRBD1 agrees at 7 bases. The CDR3 is made up of 17 amino acids. Germline CDR1 is SGHRS and CDR2 is YFSETQ. Trimming at V came to 0 bases and at J to 0 bases, leaving 8 bases not matched to a gene. This CDR3 reads CASSLVRQGNANYGYTF. The CDR3 region has the DNA TGCGCCAGCAGCTTGGTCAGACAGGGCAACGCTAACTATGGCTACACCTTC.

The V and J genes are TRBV14 and TRBJ1-2; D unclear. Trimming left V 3 bases short and J 4 bases short, with 9 bases between. The CDR3 spans 13 residues. Germline V gives CDR1 SGHDN, CDR2 FVKESK. DNA of the CDR3: TGTGCCAGCAGCCATCCTCCCGGCTATGGCTACACCTTC. It translates to CASSHPPGYGYTF.

The chain combines TRBV30 with TRBJ1-2; no reliable D call. Germline V gives CDR1 GTSNPN, CDR2 SVGIG (reference sequence). V was clipped by 4 bases and J by 2 bases, with 14 bases between them. The CDR3 loop spans 14 amino acids. CDR3 in DNA: TGTGCCTGGACCGCTTTTCAGGCCAACTATGGCTACACCTTC. It translates to CAWTAFQANYGYTF.

This clone was found a few times. V gene TRBV7-3 combines with J gene TRBJ1-1; TRBD1 might be the D (6 bases). CDR3 length: 14 residues. CDR1 SGHTA and CDR2 FQGTGA come from the germline V gene. V lost 4 bases to trimming and J lost 0 bases, with 9 bases between them. CDR3 bases: TGTGCCAGCAGCTCGGACAGAATGAACACTGAAGCTTTCTTT. Translation: CASSSDRMNTEAFF. Combining the CDR3 with reference TRBV7-3 and TRBJ1-1 gives the whole variable domain GAGVSQTPSNKVTEKGKYVELRCDPISGHTALYWYRQSLGQGPEFLIYFQGTGAADDSGLPNDRFFAVRPEGSVSTLKIQRTERGDSAVYLCASSSDRMNTEAFFGQGTRLTVV.

V is TRBV18 and J is TRBJ2-7, with D perhaps TRBD1 (5 bases). The CDR3 totals 13 residues. Germline-derived CDR1 and CDR2 are KGHSH and LQKENI. With 3 bases removed from V and 5 bases from J, the gap between germline ends came to 11 bases. CDR3: CASSPTQGHEQYF. The CDR3 DNA is TGTGCCAGCTCACCCACCCAGGGCCACGAGCAGTACTTC.

The chain is built from TRBV12-3 or TRBV12-4 and TRBJ1-1; 7 bases agree with TRBD1. V lost 2 bases and J lost 5; bases outside the gene matches: 2. The CDR3 has 13 amino acids. CDR3 sequence reads: CASSLKDRTEAFF. For the CDR3, the DNA is TGTGCCAGCAGTTTAAAGGACAGGACTGAAGCTTTCTTT.

A single count supports this clone. The CDR3 region is CASSPQLAGGGVEQYF. CDR3 bases: TGTGCCAGCAGCCCACAACTAGCGGGAGGTGGGGTCGAGCAGTACTTC. J is TRBJ2-7 and V is TRBV7-6; 12 bases match TRBD2. Trimming cost V 5 bases and J 6 bases; bases outside gene matches: 11. The length of the CDR3 is 16 residues. Germline CDR1 reads SGHVS; CDR2 reads FNYEAQ.

The chain combines TRBV4-1 with TRBJ1-1, with 9 bases identical to TRBD1. The J segment lost 6 bases and the V segment lost 4 bases, leaving 12 bases of the junction unmatched. The CDR3 totals 16 residues. Germline loops: CDR1 MGHRA, CDR2 YSYEKL. The CDR3 nucleotides read TGCGCCAGCAGCCGAGTGCTACAGGGGGCTTGGGCTGAAGCTTTCTTT. Translated, it gives CASSRVLQGAWAEAFF.

This chain uses TRBV5-1 with TRBJ2-7; 11 positions match TRBD2. With 4 bases clipped from V and 0 bases from J, the junction kept 6 bases outside the gene matches. The CDR3 is made up of 16 amino acids. Germline loops: CDR1 SGHRS, CDR2 YFSETQ. The CDR3: CASSPGTSGTSYEQYF. CDR3 coding DNA: TGCGCCAGCAGCCCTGGGACTAGCGGAACCTCCTACGAGCAGTACTTC.

The V call is TRBV6-6, the J call TRBJ1-1; D is undetermined. V lost 5 bases and J lost 6, with 10 bases in between. The CDR3 loop spans 12 amino acids. Germline lookup yields CDR1 MNHNY and CDR2 SVGAGI (reference sequence). The CDR3 protein is CASSRGRAEAFF. The CDR3 nucleotides read TGTGCCAGCAGTAGAGGGAGGGCTGAAGCTTTCTTT.

The chain links TRBV7-9 to TRBJ2-1, with 9 bases lining up with TRBD1. Germline CDR1 and CDR2: SEHNR and FQNEAQ (reference sequence). V lost 5 bases to trimming and J lost 4 bases; unmatched junction nucleotides: 6. This CDR3 is built from 15 residues. As DNA, the CDR3 is TGTGCCAGCAGCCACCGGGACAGGGAGTACAATGAGCAGTTCTTC. Its protein is CASSHRDREYNEQFF.

This clone was seen once. V gene TRBV6-5 combines with J gene TRBJ2-2; perhaps TRBD2 as D (5 bases). This CDR3 region has 14 residues. Looked up from germline, CDR1 is MNHEY and CDR2 is SVGAGI. Deletions cut 7 bases from V and 1 base from J, with 10 bases between. The CDR3: CASTRERNTGELFF. The CDR3 nucleotides read TGTGCCAGCACCCGGGAAAGGAACACCGGGGAGCTGTTTTTT.

This clone was seen a single time. V and J are TRBV19 and TRBJ1-2, with a tentative D call TRBD1 (5 bases). Germline V gene sequence: CDR1 LNHDA, CDR2 SQIVND (reference sequence). V was pared by 5 bases and J by 8 bases, with 18 bases between. The CDR3 consists of 14 residues. CDR3 coding DNA: TGTGCCAGTAGTCGGAGGGGAGGGCATCAGGGCTACACCTTC. This codes for CASSRRGGHQGYTF.

V usage is TRBV23-1 and J usage is TRBJ2-2; 9 bases fit TRBD1. TRBV23-1 is filed as an ORF, its function uncertain. J was trimmed by 5 bases and V by 4 bases; bases with no gene match: 8. The CDR3 has 16 residues. The CDR3 nucleotides are TGCGCCAGCAGTCCCCTAGGACAGGGGCGGACCGGGGAGCTGTTTTTT. Its protein product is CASSPLGQGRTGELFF.

The CDR3 nucleotides are TGTGCCAGCAGTCCGGCACTCAGCGGGAGTTACGAGCAGTACTTC. Protein sequence: CASSPALSGSYEQYF. The rearrangement links TRBV2 to TRBJ2-7; 8 nucleotides line up with TRBD2. The CDR3 contains 15 residues. Germline loops: CDR1 SNHLY, CDR2 FYNNEI. V shed 5 bases, J shed 4 bases, and the junction held 10 bases outside the gene matches.

The CDR3 spells CASSYRGGYSNQPQHF. Here the CDR3 DNA reads TGTGCCAGCAGTTACAGGGGAGGGTATAGCAATCAGCCCCAGCATTTT. The chain combines TRBV6-2 or TRBV6-3 with TRBJ1-5, with a tentative D call TRBD1 (5 bases). This CDR3 contains 16 residues. Germline loops: CDR1 MNHEY, CDR2 SVGEGT. V was cut by 2 bases and J by 0 bases, with 11 bases left in between.